Shown below are 22 T cell receptor beta chains from a single sample sequenced in a study of vaccination and CD4 T cells after COVID-19. Their recognized antigens are unknown. Treatment reported: roughly 11-day PBMC culture with coronavirus spike peptide pools or control peptides (ViraFEST assay). Cultured CD4+ T cells had their DNA profiled by the Oncomine TCR Beta short-read assay. MiXCR, run by TCRdb on the PCR reads, gives a single entry per CDR3 protein. This sample has fewer than 20,000 distinct CDR3 sequences; roughly three fifths occur once, and the top ten carry around a tenth. The sample taken for sequencing was CD4+ T cells from blood, cultured in vitro. These receptor sequences come from a human donor who had recovered from COVID-19.

By its share, this clonotype is medium-sized. The rearrangement links TRBV9 to TRBJ1-2, with no clear D. Germline V gene lookup returns CDR1 SGDLS and CDR2 YYNGEE. V shed 0 bases and J shed 5 bases, with 8 bases lying between them. CDR3 size: 13 residues. The CDR3 loop reads CASSVDERYGYTF. The CDR3, as DNA: TGTGCCAGCAGCGTAGATGAAAGGTATGGCTACACCTTC.

This clonotype was recorded a few times. The J gene is TRBJ1-1, the V gene TRBV5-4; D gene uncertain. The CDR3 contains 13 residues. The germline V gene has CDR1 SGHNT and CDR2 YYREEE (reference sequence). The germline V and J ends were trimmed by 1 base and 3 bases, with 7 bases remaining between them. CDR3 sequence reads: CASSLPGYTEAFF. In DNA form, the CDR3 reads TGTGCCAGCAGCTTGCCCGGGTACACTGAAGCTTTCTTT.

This chain uses TRBV25-1 with TRBJ2-2, with D uncertain. Germline assignment: CDR1 MGHDK and CDR2 SYGVNS. V dropped 6 bases and J dropped 4 bases, with 18 bases sitting between them. The CDR3 has 16 amino acids. DNA for the CDR3: TGTGCCAGCAGCAAGGACGCAACTCTCGGCACCGGGGAGCTGTTTTTT. It is translated as CASSKDATLGTGELFF. Supplemented by reference TRBV25-1 and TRBJ2-2, the full variable domain reads EADIYQTPRYLVIGTGKKITLECSQTMGHDKMYWYQQDPGMELHLIHYSYGVNSTEKGDLSSESTVSRIRTEHFPLTLESARPSHTSQYLCASSKDATLGTGELFFGEGSRLTVL.

The chain joins TRBV7-2 to TRBJ2-5, with TRBD1 matching over 9 bases. Germline V gives CDR1 SGHTA, CDR2 FQGNSA. After removal of 3 bases from V and 5 bases from J, the junction contained 13 bases not matched to a gene. This CDR3 spans 17 amino acids. The CDR3 DNA sequence: TGTGCCAGCAGCTTTCGGGGACAGGGAGGTCCCCAGGAGACCCAGTACTTC. This gives the protein CASSFRGQGGPQETQYF.

The V and J genes are TRBV7-9 and TRBJ2-3, with D perhaps matching TRBD2 (6 bases). Germline V gives CDR1 SEHNR, CDR2 FQNEAQ (reference sequence). This CDR3 is 13 amino acids long. V lost 4 bases and J lost 4, with 9 bases in between. The chain's CDR3 is CASSSRGPDTQYF. CDR3 nucleotides: TGTGCCAGCAGCTCGCGGGGCCCAGATACGCAGTATTTT. Full variable domain (rest looked up from reference TRBV7-9 and TRBJ2-3): DTGVSQNPRHKITKRGQNVTFRCDPISEHNRLYWYRQTLGQGPEFLTYFQNEAQLEKSRLLSDRFSAERPKGSFSTLEIQRTEQGDSAMYLCASSSRGPDTQYFGPGTRLTVL.

The CDR3 protein is CATSDPGTETEEKLFF. The CDR3 nucleotides are TGTGCCACCAGTGATCCCGGGACAGAGACGGAGGAAAAACTGTTTTTT. The chain joins TRBV24-1 to TRBJ1-4; 7 nucleotides match TRBD1. J was trimmed by 8 bases and V by 3 bases; bases with no gene match: 11. There are 16 residues in the CDR3. The germline CDR1 and CDR2 sequences are KGHDR and SFDVKD.

This chain links TRBV20-1 with TRBJ2-7; D possibly uses TRBD1 or TRBD2 (6 bases each). The length of the CDR3 is 14 residues. Germline lookup yields CDR1 DFQATT and CDR2 SNEGSKA (reference sequence). Trimming removed 3 bases at V and 4 bases at J, with 16 bases between. The CDR3 nucleotides read TGCAGTGCTAGCTTGTCGGGGGCTGGATACGAGCAGTACTTC. Translated: CSASLSGAGYEQYF.

This clonotype has just a few counts. The gene calls are TRBV15 and TRBJ1-1; TRBD1 matches at 10 bases. Germline loops: CDR1 LNHNV, CDR2 YYDKDF (reference sequence). This CDR3 spans 15 amino acids. The V gene end was trimmed by 3 bases and the J gene end by 1 base; junction bases not matched to a gene: 2. The chain's CDR3 is CATSRRTGGNTEAFF. The CDR3 DNA reads TGTGCCACCAGCAGGAGGACAGGGGGGAACACTGAAGCTTTCTTT.

This clonotype was picked up one time. The CDR3 region has the DNA TGTGCCAGCAGCTTCACTATCGACAATGAGCAGTTCTTC. Translated: CASSFTIDNEQFF. J is TRBJ2-1 and V is TRBV11-3; D remains ambiguous. There are 13 residues in the CDR3. Germline values: CDR1 SGHNT, CDR2 YENEEA. The V end lost 3 bases, the J end lost 5 bases, and 8 bases lay between the germline ends. Full variable domain (missing parts from reference TRBV11-3 and TRBJ2-1): EAGVVQSPRYKIIEKKQPVAFWCNPISGHNTLYWYLQNLGQGPELLIRYENEEAVDDSQLPKDRFSAERLKGVDSTLKIQPAELGDSAVYLCASSFTIDNEQFFGPGTRLTVL.

This CDR3 is CSARDRGTYEQYF. Here the CDR3 DNA reads TGCAGTGCTAGAGACAGGGGAACCTACGAGCAGTACTTC. This chain joins TRBV20-1 and TRBJ2-7; the D gene is possibly TRBD1 (6 bases). Germline values: CDR1 DFQATT, CDR2 SNEGSKA (reference sequence). Between the trimmed V and J ends, which lost 0 bases and 2 bases, there was a span of 8 bases. CDR3 length: 13 amino acids.

J is TRBJ1-2 and V is TRBV12-5; D might be TRBD1 (6 bases). The germline CDR1 and CDR2 sequences are LGHNT and FRNRAP. The germline V and J ends were trimmed by 7 bases and 2 bases, with 11 bases remaining between them. The CDR3 totals 13 residues. CDR3 in amino acids: CASAPGQNYGYTF. Here the CDR3 DNA reads TGTGCTAGTGCCCCAGGACAGAACTATGGCTACACCTTC.

The CDR3 sequence: CSALEGRVGTDTQYF. The CDR3 DNA follows: TGCAGTGCCTTGGAGGGGAGGGTGGGCACAGATACGCAGTATTTT. This chain links TRBV20-1 with TRBJ2-3; TRBD2 aligns across 7 bases. CDR3 size: 15 residues. V shed 6 bases, J shed 1 base, and the junction held 10 bases outside the gene matches. CDR1 is DFQATT and CDR2 is SNEGSKA in the germline V gene (reference sequence).

The gene calls are TRBV27 and TRBJ2-2; 11 bases match TRBD2. Germline values: CDR1 MNHEY, CDR2 SMNVEV (reference sequence). Unmatched junction bases numbered 9, after V lost 5 bases and J lost 7 bases. This CDR3 is 16 amino acids long. CDR3 bases: TGTGCCAGCAGTCCCCCTAGCGGGAGGTGGGGCGGGGAGCTGTTTTTT. It codes for CASSPPSGRWGGELFF.

The V gene is TRBV7-9, the J gene TRBJ2-5; D gene uncertain. Trimming removed 1 base at V and 5 bases at J, with 11 bases between. The CDR3 has 14 residues. CDR1 is SEHNR, CDR2 FQNEAQ, per germline (reference sequence). The CDR3 is CASSLEPELETQYF. The DNA for the CDR3 is TGTGCCAGCAGCTTAGAGCCAGAGTTGGAGACCCAGTACTTC.

The CDR3 DNA sequence: TGTGCCAGCAGCCCGGTTTTTACTTCACCCCTCCACTTT. Protein sequence: CASSPVFTSPLHF. V usage is TRBV7-2 and J usage is TRBJ1-6; D not resolved. V gave up 5 bases and J gave up 9 bases, with 11 bases separating them. The CDR3 spans 13 residues. CDR1 is SGHTA, CDR2 FQGNSA, per germline.

CDR3 nucleotides: TGCAGTGCCGTTGGGGGAGGGGGGGGGTGGGGCACAGATACGCAGTATTTT. This gives the protein CSAVGGGGGWGTDTQYF. V usage is TRBV20-1 and J usage is TRBJ2-3, with D possibly being TRBD2 (7 bases). Germline V gene data show CDR1 as DFQATT and CDR2 as SNEGSKA (reference sequence). V lost 6 bases to trimming and J lost 1 base, with 23 bases between them. This CDR3 comprises 17 residues.

The gene calls are TRBV20-1 and TRBJ1-2; D possibly corresponds to TRBD1 (5 bases). Germline V gives CDR1 DFQATT, CDR2 SNEGSKA (reference sequence). V gave up 5 bases and J gave up 2 bases, with 21 bases separating them. The CDR3 extends over 16 amino acids. Written as DNA, the CDR3 is TGCAGTGCTCCAGGAAACCCGGGACGTCCGAACTATGGCTACACCTTC. Translating it yields CSAPGNPGRPNYGYTF.

The chain recombines TRBV6-2 or TRBV6-3 with TRBJ1-1; D gene uncertain. The germline gives CDR1 MNHEY, CDR2 SVGEGT. The CDR3 is 13 residues long. Trimming took off 2 bases at V and 6 bases at J, with 10 bases between the two ends. As DNA, the CDR3 is TGTGCCAGCAGTTACCTCCACTCCCCTGAAGCTTTCTTT. It yields the protein CASSYLHSPEAFF.

The CDR3 spells CAISGPTNTEAFF. CDR3 nucleotide sequence: TGTGCCATCAGTGGGCCAACCAACACTGAAGCTTTCTTT. The genes are TRBV10-3 and TRBJ1-1, with D hard to call. The CDR3 has 13 amino acids. CDR1 is ENHRY and CDR2 is SYGVKD in the germline V gene. V was pared by 4 bases and J by 2 bases, with 8 bases between.

The chain couples TRBV30 to TRBJ1-1; D remains ambiguous. The CDR3 runs to 14 residues. In germline, CDR1 is GTSNPN, CDR2 SVGIG (reference sequence). V lost 3 bases and J 5 bases, leaving 16 bases between the germline ends. The CDR3 DNA sequence: TGTGCCTGGAGGGTCAGGACGGTCGGAACTGAAGCTTTCTTT. Encoded protein: CAWRVRTVGTEAFF.

The chain recombines TRBV24-1 with TRBJ1-1, with D hard to call. The V and J ends lost 5 bases and 3 bases respectively, with 6 bases between them. The CDR3 is made up of 12 amino acids. The germline gives CDR1 KGHDR, CDR2 SFDVKD. The CDR3 region is CATSAPDTEAFF. CDR3 nucleotides: TGTGCCACCAGTGCTCCCGACACTGAAGCTTTCTTT.

The chain recombines TRBV7-2 with TRBJ2-1, with D uncertain. V lost 1 base and J lost 0, with 7 bases in between. Looked up from germline, CDR1 is SGHTA and CDR2 is FQGNSA. The CDR3 has 15 residues. The CDR3 sequence: CASSLVKFSYNEQFF. CDR3 coding DNA: TGTGCCAGCAGCTTAGTGAAATTCTCCTACAATGAGCAGTTCTTC.